The T cell receptor (beta chain) described here comes from a study of CD8 T cells in ankylosing spondylitis. This clonotype was detected many times. As yet, its antigen is unknown. With 3 bases removed from V and 3 bases from J, the gap between germline ends came to 12 bases. There are 14 residues in the CDR3. Germline V gene data show CDR1 as SQVTM and CDR2 as ANQGSEA. Whole-study results and caveats: A TCR beta motif of eight or nine highly homologous variants seemed to mark ankylosing spondylitis blood.

TCRdb reprocessed the 5' RACE reads with MiXCR, giving one entry per CDR3 protein. Seen here are 30,000 to 45,000 distinct CDR3 sequences, around 6% observed once, and the top ten hold around 12%. Sequences were obtained from blood, either unsorted or a sorted T cell fraction (not recorded which). The gene calls are TRBV29-1 and TRBJ2-4; D possibly uses TRBD1 or TRBD2 (6 bases each). The sequence came from a male donor with ankylosing spondylitis or in good health (not recorded which). DNA for the CDR3: TGCAGCGTTGAGATAGGGGGAGGCAAAAACATTCAGTACTTC. Translated, it gives CSVEIGGGKNIQYF.